These 3 T cell receptor beta chains were all obtained from the same sample, sequenced in a study of blood T cell repertoires in COVID-19. The repertoire was sequenced with immunoSEQ multiplex PCR; TCRdb's copy has only in-frame clones and lacks some. The table lists fewer than 200,000 clones, approximately 79% of them singletons. Sequences were obtained from peripheral blood. These TCRs come from an elderly woman with acute or convalescent COVID-19.

This chain links TRBV11-2 with TRBJ2-3, with D tentatively TRBD2 (6 bases). This CDR3 has 14 residues. V gave up 2 bases and J gave up 4 bases, with 10 bases separating them. CDR1 is SGHAT and CDR2 is FQNNGV in the germline V gene. The CDR3 nucleotides are TGTGCCAGCAGCTTATCACTAGCCTCAGATACGCAGTATTTT. Its protein product is CASSLSLASDTQYF.

V and J are TRBV19 and TRBJ2-5; 10 positions match TRBD1. Germline CDR1 and CDR2: LNHDA and SQIVND (reference sequence). J was trimmed by 5 bases and V by 2 bases; bases with no gene match: 11. The CDR3 sequence is 17 residues long. The CDR3 reads CASSINRRTGGVETQYF. CDR3 DNA sequence: TGTGCCAGTAGTATAAACCGCCGGACAGGGGGGGTTGAGACCCAGTACTTC.

V is TRBV5-1 and J is TRBJ1-3, with D possibly being TRBD1 (5 bases). This CDR3 is 14 amino acids long. Trimming left V 7 bases short and J 3 bases short, with 14 bases between. Germline CDR1 SGHRS, CDR2 YFSETQ. Here the CDR3 DNA reads TGCGCCAGCCAGCAGGGACTCGGTGGAAACACCATATATTTT. This encodes CASQQGLGGNTIYF.